Sequencing of this TCR beta chain was carried out in a study of blood T cells in healthy people across ages. To note about this clonotype: Its antigen is as yet unknown.

Study-level findings and limits: Diversity estimated from one million T cells was considered an underestimate.

Combining a sample-barcoded 5' primer with a J-beta primer mix, a second PCR ran for about 7 to 12 cycles. A minimum of 3 million CDR3-containing paired-end reads was obtained for each sample. Each CDR3 protein is one row after TCRdb ran MiXCR on the 5' RACE reads. The sample yields 600,000 or so distinct CDR3 sequences, about 30% seen once. CDR3 length: 13 residues. Trimming cost V 5 bases and J 13 bases, with 18 bases left between them. Germline CDR1 is LGHDT and CDR2 is YNNKEL (reference sequence). J is TRBJ2-1 and V is TRBV3-1, with D tentatively TRBD1 (6 bases). Specimen: blood. The receptor was isolated from a woman aged 80 or older in good health. CDR3: CASSYRAGETQFF. The CDR3 nucleotides are TGTGCCAGCAGCTACAGGGCAGGGGAGACCCAGTTCTTC.